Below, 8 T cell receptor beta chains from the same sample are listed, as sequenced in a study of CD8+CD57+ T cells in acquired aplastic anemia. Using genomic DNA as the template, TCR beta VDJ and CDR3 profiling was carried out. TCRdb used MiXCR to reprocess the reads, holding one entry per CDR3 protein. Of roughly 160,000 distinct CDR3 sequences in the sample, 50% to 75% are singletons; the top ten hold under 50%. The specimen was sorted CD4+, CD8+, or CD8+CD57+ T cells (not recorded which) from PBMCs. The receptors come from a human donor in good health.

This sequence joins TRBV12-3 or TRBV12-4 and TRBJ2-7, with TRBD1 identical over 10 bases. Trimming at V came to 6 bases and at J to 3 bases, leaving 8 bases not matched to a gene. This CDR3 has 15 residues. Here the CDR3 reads CASSHLGTGVYEQYF. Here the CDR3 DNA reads TGTGCCAGCAGCCACCTTGGGACAGGGGTCTACGAGCAGTACTTC.

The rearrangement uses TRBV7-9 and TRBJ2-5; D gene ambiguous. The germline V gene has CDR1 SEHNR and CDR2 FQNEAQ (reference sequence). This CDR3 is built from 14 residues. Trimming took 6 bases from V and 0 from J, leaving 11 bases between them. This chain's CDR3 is CASRPDQYQETQYF. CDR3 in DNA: TGTGCCAGCAGGCCTGACCAGTACCAAGAGACCCAGTACTTC. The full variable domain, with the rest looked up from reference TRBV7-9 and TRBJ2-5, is DTGVSQNPRHKITKRGQNVTFRCDPISEHNRLYWYRQTLGQGPEFLTYFQNEAQLEKSRLLSDRFSAERPKGSFSTLEIQRTEQGDSAMYLCASRPDQYQETQYFGPGTRLLVL.

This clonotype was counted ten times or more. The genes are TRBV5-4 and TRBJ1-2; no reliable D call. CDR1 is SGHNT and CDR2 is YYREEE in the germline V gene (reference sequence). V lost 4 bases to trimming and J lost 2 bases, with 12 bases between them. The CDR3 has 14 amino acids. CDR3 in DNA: TGTGCCAGCAGCCCGACCGGGCTAAACTATGGCTACACCTTC. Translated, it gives CASSPTGLNYGYTF.

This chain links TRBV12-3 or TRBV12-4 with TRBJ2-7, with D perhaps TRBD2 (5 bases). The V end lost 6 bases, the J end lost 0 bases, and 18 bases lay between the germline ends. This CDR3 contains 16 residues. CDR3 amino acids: CASRPTGSRSSYEQYF. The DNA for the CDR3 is TGTGCCAGCAGGCCCACGGGATCGAGGAGCTCCTACGAGCAGTACTTC.

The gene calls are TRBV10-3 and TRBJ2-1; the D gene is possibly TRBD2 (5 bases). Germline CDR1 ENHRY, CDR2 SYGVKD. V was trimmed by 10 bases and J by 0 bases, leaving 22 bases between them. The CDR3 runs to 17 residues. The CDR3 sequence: CASLGGDDGLSYNEQFF. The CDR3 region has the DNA TGTGCCAGCCTTGGTGGTGACGACGGACTCTCCTACAATGAGCAGTTCTTC.

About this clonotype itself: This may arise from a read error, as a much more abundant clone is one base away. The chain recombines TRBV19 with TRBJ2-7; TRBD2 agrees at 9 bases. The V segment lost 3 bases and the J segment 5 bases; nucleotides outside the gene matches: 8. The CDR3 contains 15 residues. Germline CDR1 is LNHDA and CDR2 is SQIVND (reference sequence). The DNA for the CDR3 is TGTGCCAGTAGTATCTTAGCGGGAGCAAGCCACGAGCAGTACTTC. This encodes CASSILAGASHEQYF. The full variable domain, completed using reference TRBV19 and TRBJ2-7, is DGGITQSPKYLFRKEGQNVTLSCEQNLNHDAMYWYRQDPGQGLRLIYYSQIVNDFQKGDIAEGYSVSREKKESFPLTVTSAQKNPTAFYLCASSILAGASHEQYFGPGTRLTVT.

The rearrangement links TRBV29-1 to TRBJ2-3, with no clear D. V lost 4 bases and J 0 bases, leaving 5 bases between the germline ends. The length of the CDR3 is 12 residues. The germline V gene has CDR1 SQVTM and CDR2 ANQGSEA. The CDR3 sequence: CSVAPSTDTQYF. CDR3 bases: TGCAGCGTTGCTCCTAGCACAGATACGCAGTATTTT.

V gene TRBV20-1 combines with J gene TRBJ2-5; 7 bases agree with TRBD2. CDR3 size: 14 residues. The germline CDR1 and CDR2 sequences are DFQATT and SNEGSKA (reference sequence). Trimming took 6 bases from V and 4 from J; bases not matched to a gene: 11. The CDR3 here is CSAPTPERGETQYF. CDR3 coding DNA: TGCAGTGCCCCCACTCCCGAGCGGGGAGAGACCCAGTACTTC.